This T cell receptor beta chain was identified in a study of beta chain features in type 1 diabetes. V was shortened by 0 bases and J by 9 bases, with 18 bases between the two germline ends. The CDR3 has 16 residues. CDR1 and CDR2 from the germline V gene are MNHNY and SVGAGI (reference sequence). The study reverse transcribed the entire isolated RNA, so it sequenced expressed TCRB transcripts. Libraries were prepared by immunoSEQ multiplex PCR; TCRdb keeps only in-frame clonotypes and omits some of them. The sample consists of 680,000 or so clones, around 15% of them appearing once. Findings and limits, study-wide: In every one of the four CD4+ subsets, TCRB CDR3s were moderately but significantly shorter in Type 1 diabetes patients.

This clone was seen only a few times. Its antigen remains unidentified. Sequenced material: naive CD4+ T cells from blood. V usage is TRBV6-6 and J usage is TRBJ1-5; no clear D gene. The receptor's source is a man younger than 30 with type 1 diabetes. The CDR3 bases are TGTGCCAGCAGTTACTCAAGTGGGCTAGGGATCTTGCCCCAGCATTTT. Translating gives CASSYSSGLGILPQHF.